The T cell receptor (beta chain) under discussion was sequenced for a study of immune evolution from preneoplasia to lung adenocarcinoma. Study in general: HLA loss of heterozygosity: around 6.5% AIS, 15% MIA, over 30% ADC, none AAH.

Nucleic acids came from premalignant or tumor cells enriched by macro-dissection. This clone has only a few counts. Its antigen remains unidentified. Study results and caveats: From normal lung to invasive adenocarcinoma, top clone frequencies appeared to decrease.

Assay: immunoSEQ multiplex PCR; the TCRdb copy retains only in-frame clones and omits some. The sample lists about 2,500 clones; around 84% were seen once. Trimming pared 6 bases from V and 7 bases from J, leaving 17 bases between. The CDR3 length is 13 residues. The germline gives CDR1 SGHDT, CDR2 YYEEEE. The sequenced sample consisted of FFPE invasive lung adenocarcinoma tissue. This TCR derives from a person aged 60-80 years with invasive lung adenocarcinoma. The rearrangement joins TRBV5-6 to TRBJ2-7; D is tentatively TRBD1 or TRBD2 (5 bases each). CDR3 amino acids: CASTSGRAREQYF. CDR3 coding DNA: TGTGCCAGCACTTCGGGACGGGCACGGGAGCAGTACTTC.